This T cell receptor (beta chain) is drawn from a study of T-cell memory formation after mild COVID-19. Researchers used 5'RACE with constant-segment primers to make TCR alpha and TCR beta cDNA libraries that carry sample barcodes and UMIs. TCRdb called the 5' RACE reads again in MiXCR, with one record for every CDR3 protein. The data contain over 45,000 distinct CDR3 sequences, roughly 26% of them singletons. Germline values: CDR1 MNHNY, CDR2 SVGAGI (reference sequence). This CDR3 contains 16 residues. V lost 6 bases and J lost 1, with 16 bases in between. The source material was PBMCs or a T cell subset sorted from them (not recorded which). J is TRBJ2-4 and V is TRBV6-6, with D perhaps given as TRBD1 or TRBD2 (6 bases each). The TCR was taken from a man between 18 and 29 years old who had mild COVID-19 (a few samples of this study predate the infection). Cell type and time point are not known. The CDR3 nucleotides are TGTGCCAGCAGCCCCGGGGGCATTGGGGCCAAAAACATTCAGTACTTC. Its protein product is CASSPGGIGAKNIQYF.